This T cell receptor beta chain was observed in a study of radiotherapy plus CTLA-4 blockade in lung cancer. As for the study in general: Objective responses were observed in around 17% of patients, and disease control was achieved by approximately 30%. Study-wide results and caveats: Following radiotherapy plus ipilimumab, tumor-derived TCR clones expanded in the blood.

In the case of this clone: What it binds is unknown.

Looked up from germline, CDR1 is KGHSH and CDR2 is LQKENI. CDR3 size: 14 residues. V lost 3 bases to trimming and J lost 5 bases; unmatched junction nucleotides: 3. Focal radiation plus CTLA-4 blockade with ipilimumab was administered to patients who had chemo-refractory metastatic non-small-cell lung cancer. TCRdb's table, derived via immunoSEQ multiplex PCR, lists solely in-frame clones and lacks some. The data contain approximately 73,000 clones, about nine tenths of them singletons. The genes are TRBV18 and TRBJ2-7, with 11 bases identical to TRBD2. The specimen comprised peripheral blood, sampled from a patient treated with radiotherapy plus ipilimumab. This TCR was sampled from a human donor with non-small cell lung cancer that progressed on radiotherapy plus ipilimumab. CDR3 residues: CASSPLAGGDEQYF. Here the CDR3 DNA reads TGTGCCAGCTCACCCCTAGCGGGAGGAGACGAGCAGTACTTC.